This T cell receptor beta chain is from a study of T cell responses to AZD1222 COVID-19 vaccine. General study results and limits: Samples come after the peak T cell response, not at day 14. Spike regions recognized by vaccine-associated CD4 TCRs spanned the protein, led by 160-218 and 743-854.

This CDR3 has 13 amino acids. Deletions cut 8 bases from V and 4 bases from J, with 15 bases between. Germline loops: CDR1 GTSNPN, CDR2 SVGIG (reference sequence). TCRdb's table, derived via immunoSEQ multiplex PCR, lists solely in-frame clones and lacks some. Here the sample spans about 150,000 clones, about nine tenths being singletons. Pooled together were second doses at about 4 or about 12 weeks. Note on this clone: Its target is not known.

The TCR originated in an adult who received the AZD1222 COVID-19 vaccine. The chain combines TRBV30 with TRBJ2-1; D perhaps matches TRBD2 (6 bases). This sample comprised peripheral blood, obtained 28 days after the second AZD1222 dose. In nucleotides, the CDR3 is TGTGCCATGGGAGGCCCTCTGTACAATGAGCAGTTCTTC. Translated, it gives CAMGGPLYNEQFF.